A selection of T cell receptor beta chains follows, all from one sample in a study of cytomegalovirus exposure and HLA in healthy donors. The protocol was immunoSEQ multiplex PCR, while the TCRdb copy is restricted to in-frame clones and leaves out a portion. This sample has 75,000 to 100,000 clones, with 70% to 80% found just once. The sample comprised PBMCs. All receptors derive from a man aged 35 to 55 in good health and CMV-seronegative. CDR3s include the opening cysteine and the closing phenylalanine or tryptophan. The order of the fields is D gene, J gene, V gene, CDR3 protein. The D gene is left open where the match is weak.

D: -
J: TRBJ2-4
V: TRBV5-1
CDR3: CASSLGQETKNIQYF

D: -
J: TRBJ1-2
V: TRBV5-1
CDR3: CASSFNTGPGYTF

D: -
J: TRBJ1-2
V: TRBV6-1
CDR3: CASTELGASGYTF

D: TRBD2
J: TRBJ2-7
V: TRBV5-5
CDR3: CASSFQTSGSKYEQYF

D: TRBD1
J: TRBJ2-5
V: TRBV9
CDR3: CASSVALRTGDRVETQYF

D: -
J: TRBJ1-5
V: TRBV30
CDR3: CAWTNGQRNQPQHF

D: TRBD1
J: TRBJ1-6
V: TRBV6-5
CDR3: CASSYDRGSPLHF

D: TRBD1
J: TRBJ1-2
V: TRBV6-6
CDR3: CASSQPSTGAEGYTF

D: TRBD1
J: TRBJ2-1
V: TRBV5-1
CDR3: CASSLATGTGRRNEQFF

D: -
J: TRBJ2-5
V: TRBV7-3
CDR3: CASSLTPRAETQYF

D: -
J: TRBJ1-2
V: TRBV27
CDR3: CASSLTGGGYTF

D: -
J: TRBJ2-7
V: TRBV7-9
CDR3: CASSLAGGPYEQYF

D: TRBD2
J: TRBJ2-3
V: TRBV2
CDR3: CASKVRTSGSTDTQYF

D: TRBD1
J: TRBJ1-2
V: TRBV6-1
CDR3: CASSGDRAGYTF

D: -
J: TRBJ2-7
V: TRBV30
CDR3: CAWSVQGQRISYEQYF

D: -
J: TRBJ2-1
V: TRBV5-1
CDR3: CASSLDAGSGEQFF

D: TRBD1
J: TRBJ2-7
V: TRBV30
CDR3: CAWTSGQPEKYF

D: -
J: TRBJ1-6
V: TRBV19
CDR3: CASSHVSGADNSPLHF

D: TRBD2
J: TRBJ2-5
V: TRBV27
CDR3: CASSSLAGGQETQYF

D: -
J: TRBJ1-4
V: TRBV11-2
CDR3: CASSRVAEKLFF

D: -
J: TRBJ1-6
V: TRBV5-4
CDR3: CASRSGISDNSPLHF

D: -
J: TRBJ1-1
V: TRBV9
CDR3: CASSVVRHAVRMNTEAFF

D: -
J: TRBJ1-4
V: TRBV9
CDR3: CASSVLQGRGEKLFF

D: TRBD1
J: TRBJ2-1
V: TRBV7-3
CDR3: CASSLAGGMGNEQFF

D: TRBD2
J: TRBJ2-7
V: TRBV5-6
CDR3: CASSLAGTSRVYEQYF

D: -
J: TRBJ2-7
V: TRBV19
CDR3: CASRPSHGYEQYF

D: -
J: TRBJ1-6
V: TRBV30
CDR3: CAWSVPGVTPLHF

D: TRBD1
J: TRBJ2-3
V: TRBV2
CDR3: CASRRTGKYLDTQYF

D: TRBD1
J: TRBJ1-5
V: TRBV6-5
CDR3: CASRTGQGVQPQHF

D: -
J: TRBJ2-1
V: TRBV10-3
CDR3: CAIRTDSYNEQFF

D: TRBD2
J: TRBJ2-7
V: TRBV29-1
CDR3: CSVEILAGVSYEQYF

D: -
J: TRBJ2-4
V: TRBV19
CDR3: CASSIAAGAYIAKNIQYF

D: -
J: TRBJ2-7
V: TRBV7-9
CDR3: CSSSLLRDEQYF

D: TRBD2
J: TRBJ2-7
V: TRBV27
CDR3: CASTQYRGTSRIYEQYF

D: TRBD1
J: TRBJ2-7
V: TRBV27
CDR3: CASSLRAGQGAYEQYF

D: -
J: TRBJ1-3
V: TRBV6-5
CDR3: CASGDESSGNTIYF

D: TRBD1
J: TRBJ1-1
V: TRBV28
CDR3: CASSLLGKGAGAFF

D: -
J: TRBJ1-5
V: TRBV5-1
CDR3: CASRPGFNQPQHF

D: TRBD1
J: TRBJ2-1
V: TRBV5-4
CDR3: CASSFRVGGHEQFF

D: TRBD2
J: TRBJ2-2
V: TRBV7-9
CDR3: CASSFGGRADTGELFF

D: TRBD1
J: TRBJ1-5
V: TRBV5-8
CDR3: CASSQGQFDNQPQHF

D: TRBD2
J: TRBJ2-3
V: TRBV4-2
CDR3: CASSQTNSGGADTQYF

D: TRBD1
J: TRBJ1-6
V: TRBV2
CDR3: CASRGTGGVNSPLHF

D: -
J: TRBJ2-1
V: TRBV6-5
CDR3: CASSSRGDEQFF

D: -
J: TRBJ1-5
V: TRBV30
CDR3: CAWSVGAAGQPQHF

D: TRBD1
J: TRBJ2-5
V: TRBV9
CDR3: CASSVSPDRGLHQETQYF

D: TRBD2
J: TRBJ2-1
V: TRBV10-1
CDR3: CASSERRGGPVNEQFF

D: -
J: TRBJ1-5
V: TRBV30
CDR3: CAWSSGINQPQHF

D: TRBD1
J: TRBJ1-2
V: TRBV5-1
CDR3: CASSLGTGTSVDYGYTF

D: TRBD1
J: TRBJ1-5
V: TRBV6-1
CDR3: CASLGQGMRQPQHF

D: TRBD1
J: TRBJ2-5
V: TRBV5-1
CDR3: CASSPGQGKETQYF

D: -
J: TRBJ1-6
V: TRBV7-9
CDR3: CASSNGLVYNSPLHF

D: -
J: TRBJ1-2
V: TRBV30
CDR3: CAWSEQGFYGYTF

D: TRBD2
J: TRBJ2-2
V: TRBV6-1
CDR3: CASIHSGSTGELFF

D: -
J: TRBJ2-2
V: TRBV30
CDR3: CAWSVIGSHTGELFF

D: TRBD2
J: TRBJ2-7
V: TRBV5-6
CDR3: CASSLGRAGVFSYEQYF

D: TRBD1
J: TRBJ1-1
V: TRBV15
CDR3: CATSRGTGGGRPTEAFF

D: -
J: TRBJ2-7
V: TRBV4-1
CDR3: CASSQRTTYEQYF

D: TRBD1
J: TRBJ1-5
V: TRBV20-1
CDR3: CSARSGGLQHF